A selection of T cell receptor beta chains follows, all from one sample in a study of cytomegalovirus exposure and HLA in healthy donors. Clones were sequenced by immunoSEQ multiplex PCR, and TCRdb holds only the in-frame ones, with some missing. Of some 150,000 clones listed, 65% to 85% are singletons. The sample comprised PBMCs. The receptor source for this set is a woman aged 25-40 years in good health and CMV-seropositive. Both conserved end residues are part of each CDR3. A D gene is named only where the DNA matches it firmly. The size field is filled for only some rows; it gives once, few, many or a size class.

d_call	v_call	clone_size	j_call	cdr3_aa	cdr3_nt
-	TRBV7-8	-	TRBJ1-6	CASSLRESSPLHF	TGTGCCAGCAGCTTGAGGGAATCTTCACCCCTCCACTTT
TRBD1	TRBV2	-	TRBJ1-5	CASRKGAGQPQHF	TGTGCCAGCAGAAAGGGGGCCGGGCAGCCCCAGCATTTT
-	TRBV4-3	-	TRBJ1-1	CASSQDLGGAHTEAFF	TGCGCCAGCAGCCAAGATTTAGGAGGGGCCCACACTGAAGCTTTCTTT
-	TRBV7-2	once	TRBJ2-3	CASSFRQAADTQYF	TGTGCCAGCAGCTTCAGACAGGCGGCAGATACGCAGTATTTT
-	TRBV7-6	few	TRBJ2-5	CASSLESGETQYF	TGTGCCAGCAGCTTAGAGTCGGGGGAGACCCAGTACTTC
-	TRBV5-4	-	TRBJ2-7	CASSLEASAREQYF	TGTGCCAGCAGCTTGGAGGCTAGCGCTCGCGAGCAGTACTTC
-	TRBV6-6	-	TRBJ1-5	CASSYSDPNQPQHF	TGTGCCAGCAGTTACAGCGATCCCAATCAGCCCCAGCATTTT
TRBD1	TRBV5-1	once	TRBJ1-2	CASTPQGDYGYTF	TGCGCCAGCACCCCCCAGGGGGACTATGGCTACACCTTC
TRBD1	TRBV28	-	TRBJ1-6	CASSPGGGNSPLHF	TGTGCCAGCAGTCCAGGGGGCGGGAATTCACCCCTCCACTTT
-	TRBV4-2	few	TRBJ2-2	CASSQEQGNLLAGELFF	TGTGCCAGCAGCCAAGAACAGGGTAACCTTTTGGCCGGGGAGCTGTTTTTT
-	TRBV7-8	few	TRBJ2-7	CASRLRQAYEQYF	TGTGCCAGCAGGCTAAGGCAGGCATACGAGCAGTACTTC
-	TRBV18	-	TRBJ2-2	CASSPNPGKINTGELFF	TGTGCCAGCTCACCCAATCCGGGAAAAATAAACACCGGGGAGCTGTTTTTT
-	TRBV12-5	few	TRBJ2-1	CASGTLISYNEQFF	TGTGCTAGTGGGACACTGATCTCCTACAATGAGCAGTTCTTC
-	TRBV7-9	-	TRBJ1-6	CASSLREGSPLHF	TGTGCCAGCAGCTTACGTGAGGGTTCACCCCTCCACTTT